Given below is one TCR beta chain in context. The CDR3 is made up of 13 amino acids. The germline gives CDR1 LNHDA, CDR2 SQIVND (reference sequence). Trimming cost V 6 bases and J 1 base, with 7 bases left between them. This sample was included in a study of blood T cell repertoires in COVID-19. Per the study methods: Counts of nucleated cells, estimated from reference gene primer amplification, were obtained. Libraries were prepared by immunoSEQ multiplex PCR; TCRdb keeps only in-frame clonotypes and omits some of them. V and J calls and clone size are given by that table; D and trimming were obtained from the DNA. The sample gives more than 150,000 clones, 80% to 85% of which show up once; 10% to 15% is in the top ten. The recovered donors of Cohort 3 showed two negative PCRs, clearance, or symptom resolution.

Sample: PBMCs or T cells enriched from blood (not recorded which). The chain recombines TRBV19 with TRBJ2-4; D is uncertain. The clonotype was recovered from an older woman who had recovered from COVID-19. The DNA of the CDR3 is TGTGCCAGTAGAGACTGGGCCAAAAACATTCAGTACTTC. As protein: CASRDWAKNIQYF.